The present TCR beta chain was sequenced within a study of OX40 agonist ivuxolimab in advanced cancers. This clone was seen a handful of times. Its antigen is not known. Points from the study as a whole: On average, CD8+ T cells showed a greater number of expanded clones than CD4+.

Patients who had autoimmune disease history or got systemic immunosuppression were left out. The protocol was immunoSEQ multiplex PCR, while the TCRdb copy is restricted to in-frame clones and leaves out a portion. The sample includes several thousand clones, 73% of them seen just once. The CDR3 covers 13 residues. Germline assignment: CDR1 SGHNT and CDR2 YENEEA. Trimming pared 4 bases from V and 9 bases from J, leaving 13 bases between. This chain links TRBV11-3 with TRBJ2-1; TRBD2 is a possible D gene (5 bases). Sample: CD4+ or CD8+ T cells sorted from blood, taken in a trial of the OX40 agonist ivuxolimab. The receptor was isolated from an adult with an advanced solid tumor such as melanoma, head and neck, liver or kidney cancer. The CDR3 nucleotides read TGTGCCAGCAGCTCCCACCCGGGGAGTGAGCAGTTCTTC. This codes for CASSSHPGSEQFF.